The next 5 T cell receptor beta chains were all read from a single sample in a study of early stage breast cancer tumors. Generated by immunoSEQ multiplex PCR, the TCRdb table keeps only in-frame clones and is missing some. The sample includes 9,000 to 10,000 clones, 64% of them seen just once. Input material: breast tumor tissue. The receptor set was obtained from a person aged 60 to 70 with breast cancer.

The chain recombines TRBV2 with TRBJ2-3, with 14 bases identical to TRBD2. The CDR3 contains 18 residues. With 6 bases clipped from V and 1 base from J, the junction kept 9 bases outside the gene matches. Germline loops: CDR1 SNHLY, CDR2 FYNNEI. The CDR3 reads CASRRLAGGFSGTDTQYF. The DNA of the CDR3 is TGTGCCAGCAGGAGACTAGCGGGAGGGTTCTCTGGCACAGATACGCAGTATTTT. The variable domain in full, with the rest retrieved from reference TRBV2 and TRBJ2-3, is EPEVTQTPSHQVTQMGQEVILRCVPISNHLYFYWYRQILGQKVEFLVSFYNNEISEKSEIFDDQFSVERPDGSNFTLKIRSTKLEDSAMYFCASRRLAGGFSGTDTQYFGPGTRLTVL.

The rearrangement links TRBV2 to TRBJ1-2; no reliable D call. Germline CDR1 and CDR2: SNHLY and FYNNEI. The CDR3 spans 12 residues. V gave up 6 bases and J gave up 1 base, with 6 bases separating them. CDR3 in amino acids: CASSLYNYGYTF. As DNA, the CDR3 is TGTGCCAGCAGCTTGTATAACTATGGCTACACCTTC.

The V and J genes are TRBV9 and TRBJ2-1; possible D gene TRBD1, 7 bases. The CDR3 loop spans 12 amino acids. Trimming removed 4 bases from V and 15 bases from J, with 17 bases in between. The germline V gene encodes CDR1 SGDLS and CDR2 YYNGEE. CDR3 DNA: TGTGCCAGCAGCTTCAGGGGGGCCAGTCTGTTCTTC. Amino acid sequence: CASSFRGASLFF.

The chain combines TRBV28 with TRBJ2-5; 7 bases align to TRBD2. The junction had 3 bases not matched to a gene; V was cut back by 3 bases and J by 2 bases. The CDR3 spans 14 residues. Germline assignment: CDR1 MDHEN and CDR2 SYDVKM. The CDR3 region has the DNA TGTGCCAGCAGTTTGGGCGGGGGACAAGAGACCCAGTACTTC. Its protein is CASSLGGGQETQYF. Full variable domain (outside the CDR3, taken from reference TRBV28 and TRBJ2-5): DVKVTQSSRYLVKRTGEKVFLECVQDMDHENMFWYRQDPGLGLRLIYFSYDVKMKEKGDIPEGYSVSREKKERFSLILESASTNQTSMYLCASSLGGGQETQYFGPGTRLLVL.

DNA for the CDR3: TGTGCCAGCAGCTCCAGTGGGGGGCTGGATACGCAGTATTTT. Its protein is CASSSSGGLDTQYF. The V call is TRBV11-2, the J call TRBJ2-3; D is possibly TRBD1 or TRBD2 (6 bases each). The V and J ends lost 4 bases and 6 bases respectively, with 14 bases between them. Germline loops: CDR1 SGHAT, CDR2 FQNNGV. The CDR3 has 14 amino acids.